The source of this T cell receptor beta chain is a study of prognosis after radiotherapy for stage I lung cancer. Study information: Stage I non-small cell lung cancer patients were enrolled in Nanjing, China. This enrollment took place between early 2018 and January 2019. There were no patients who received concurrent therapy with stereotactic body radiotherapy.

All patients were node-negative on CT and PET/CT, without prior chemotherapy, radiotherapy or other malignancies. Overall study findings and caveats: Lower Shannon entropy values were found after stereotactic body radiation therapy in patients who developed distant metastases.

The germline CDR1 and CDR2 sequences are SGDLS and YYNGEE. The CDR3 totals 17 residues. V lost 4 bases and J lost 4; bases outside the gene matches: 14. The authors amplified TCR beta CDR3 from genomic DNA using two-round multiplex PCR. The authors ran first-round PCR with primers specific to each TRBV and TRBJ gene. Each CDR3 protein gets one entry after TCRdb re-called the multiplex PCR reads with MiXCR. Of tens of thousands of distinct CDR3 sequences listed, 35% to 45% were seen once; the top ten hold 31%. Ten or more counts support this clonotype. Antigen: not known. The specimen comprised PBMCs, sampled before or after stereotactic body radiation therapy (not recorded which). V gene TRBV9 combines with J gene TRBJ2-5; 9 nucleotides match TRBD1. This receptor was obtained from a donor aged 50 or older with non-small cell lung cancer. The CDR3 nucleotides are TGTGCCAGCAGCCCCCGGGACAGGGAACCTCAGATAGAGACCCAGTACTTC. It codes for CASSPRDREPQIETQYF.